Presented here are 8 T cell receptor beta chains from one specimen sequenced in a study of cytomegalovirus exposure and HLA in healthy donors. The PCR had 60 Vbeta and 13 Jbeta primers. Sequencing used immunoSEQ multiplex PCR; TCRdb keeps in-frame clones, though not all of them. The profile shows around 200,000 clones, approximately 80% of them singletons. Sequenced input: PBMCs. These receptors were collected from a girl aged 2 to 9 in good health and CMV-seropositive.

This clone was observed a handful of times. The chain has TRBV6-1 and TRBJ2-7; 10 bases fit TRBD1. V was pared by 7 bases and J by 8 bases, with 5 bases of the junction left unmatched. Germline CDR1 reads MNHNS; CDR2 reads SASEGT. The CDR3 contains 12 residues. The chain's CDR3 is CASTVGQGQQYF. The CDR3 DNA sequence: TGTGCCAGCACCGTGGGACAGGGGCAGCAGTACTTC.

The chain has TRBV7-8 and TRBJ2-1; D may be TRBD1 (6 bases). With 2 bases removed from V and 11 bases from J, the gap between germline ends came to 13 bases. CDR1 is SGHVS, CDR2 FQNEAQ, per germline. The CDR3 has 13 amino acids. CDR3 amino acids: CASSLSTGPKQFF. Here the CDR3 DNA reads TGTGCCAGCAGCTTAAGCACAGGGCCTAAGCAGTTCTTC.

The V gene is TRBV11-3, the J gene TRBJ2-5, with 10 bases aligning to TRBD2. This CDR3 contains 15 residues. The germline V gene has CDR1 SGHNT and CDR2 YENEEA. V shed 5 bases, J shed 1 base, and the junction held 4 bases outside the gene matches. CDR3 sequence: CASSPRTSGQETQYF. For the CDR3, the DNA is TGTGCCAGCAGCCCCCGGACTAGCGGCCAAGAGACCCAGTACTTC.

The genes are TRBV11-3 and TRBJ2-2, with 7 bases identical to TRBD1. The CDR3 spans 16 residues. Looked up from germline, CDR1 is SGHNT and CDR2 is YENEEA. The V and J ends lost 5 bases and 1 base, in that order; junction bases with no gene match: 7. CDR3 coding DNA: TGTGCCAGCAGCCGAGGGGGCGTGTGGAACACCGGGGAGCTGTTTTTT. This translates into CASSRGGVWNTGELFF.

The chain carries TRBV12-5 and TRBJ2-7; 8 bases are shared with TRBD2. V dropped 5 bases and J dropped 0; count of bases not matched to a gene: 15. CDR3 length: 18 amino acids. In germline, CDR1 is LGHNT, CDR2 FRNRAP. The CDR3 protein is CASGGRAGAKGDSYEQYF. CDR3 bases: TGTGCTAGTGGTGGACGAGCGGGAGCCAAAGGGGACTCCTACGAGCAGTACTTC.

The chain carries TRBV13 and TRBJ1-2; no reliable D call. This CDR3 is built from 12 residues. V lost 8 bases and J 10 bases, leaving 17 bases between the germline ends. Germline V CDR1 and CDR2: PRHDT, FYEKMQ (reference sequence). The CDR3 spells CASGVTKRDYTF. CDR3 DNA: TGTGCCAGCGGCGTGACTAAGAGGGACTACACCTTC.

The V gene is TRBV7-3, the J gene TRBJ2-1; D is ambiguous. From germline, CDR1 is SGHTA and CDR2 FQGTGA. V lost 0 bases and J 6 bases, leaving 18 bases between the germline ends. The CDR3 is 17 residues long. This chain's CDR3 is CASSLTSMAVFGNEQFF. CDR3 DNA: TGTGCCAGCAGCTTAACGTCGATGGCGGTGTTCGGCAATGAGCAGTTCTTC.

In DNA, the CDR3 is TGTGCTAGTGGTTTGTCGGGAGATCAGCCCCAGCATTTT. Residues: CASGLSGDQPQHF. The rearrangement links TRBV12-5 to TRBJ1-5; D uncertain. The CDR3 has 13 amino acids. The germline V gene has CDR1 LGHNT and CDR2 FRNRAP. Trimming left V 2 bases short and J 5 bases short, with 7 bases between.